Listed below are T cell receptor beta chains from one sample, sequenced in a study of blood T cell repertoires in COVID-19. Using immunoSEQ multiplex PCR, the repertoire was profiled, and TCRdb retains in-frame clones only, with some absent. Found here are approximately 350,000 clones, 85% to 90% of them singletons; the top ten hold over 0.95%. What was sequenced was PBMCs or T cells enriched from blood (not recorded which). Receptor source: a man aged 18 to 29 who had recovered from COVID-19. The CDR3 runs from the conserved cysteine through the conserved F or W. The D gene is left open where the match is weak. Size is stated for part of the rows, as once, few or many counts, or as a class when the clone is expanded.

>.|TRBV5-1|.|TRBJ1-2
CASSLVQAQGYTF
TGCGCCAGCAGCTTGGTGCAGGCCCAAGGCTACACCTTC
>TRBD2|TRBV30|.|TRBJ2-2
CAWSAMTSGKRVGTGELFF
TGTGCCTGGAGCGCCATGACTAGCGGGAAGAGAGTGGGCACCGGGGAGCTGTTTTTT
>TRBD1|TRBV18|.|TRBJ2-5
CASSPSSDRGGKTQYF
TGTGCCAGCTCACCTTCCTCGGACAGGGGCGGAAAGACCCAGTACTTC
>TRBD2|TRBV4-3|.|TRBJ2-2
CASSPSSGRSTGELFF
TGCGCCAGCAGCCCCTCTAGCGGGAGATCCACCGGGGAGCTGTTTTTT
>TRBD1|TRBV10-3|.|TRBJ1-1
CATTDRGPKNTEAFF
TGTGCCACGACGGACAGGGGGCCCAAGAACACTGAAGCTTTCTTT
>.|TRBV6-1|.|TRBJ1-2
CASSEGRAGYTF
TGTGCCAGCAGTGAAGGGCGGGCTGGCTACACCTTC
>.|TRBV5-6|once|TRBJ1-6
CASSRKGEGGYNSPLHF
TGTGCCAGCAGCCGGAAGGGGGAAGGGGGATATAATTCACCCCTCCACTTT
>TRBD1|TRBV12-3/TRBV12-4|.|TRBJ1-4
CASRQGIEKLFF
TGTGCCAGCAGACAGGGGATTGAAAAACTGTTTTTT
>.|TRBV6-5|.|TRBJ1-6
CASTGTERSPLHF
TGTGCCAGCACCGGAACGGAGAGGTCACCCCTCCACTTT
>TRBD2|TRBV6-2/TRBV6-3|.|TRBJ2-7
CASSYMMAGDPYEQYF
TGTGCCAGCAGTTATATGATGGCGGGAGACCCCTACGAGCAGTACTTC
>.|TRBV21-1|.|TRBJ2-7
CASPGQGSRDSYEQYF
TGTGCCAGCCCGGGACAGGGCTCCAGAGACTCCTACGAGCAGTACTTC
>TRBD2|TRBV2|few|TRBJ2-7
CASSLGLAGSYEQYF
TGTGCCAGCAGTTTAGGACTAGCGGGGTCCTACGAGCAGTACTTC
>TRBD1|TRBV5-1|.|TRBJ1-6
CASSLAGTGDSSYNSPLHF
TGCGCCAGCAGCTTGGCCGGGACAGGGGACAGCTCCTATAATTCACCCCTCCACTTT
>TRBD1|TRBV4-1|.|TRBJ1-1
CASSQPRVRGRVNTEAFF
TGCGCCAGCAGCCAACCCAGAGTGAGGGGGCGGGTGAACACTGAAGCTTTCTTT
>TRBD2|TRBV2|.|TRBJ2-3
CASSESSGGSMNTQYF
TGTGCCAGCAGTGAGTCTAGCGGGGGGTCCATGAATACGCAGTATTTT
>.|TRBV12-5|.|TRBJ1-3
CASGPFGGNSGNTIYF
TGTGCTAGTGGTCCCTTTGGGGGGAACTCTGGAAACACCATATATTTT
>.|TRBV19|.|TRBJ1-2
CASNTGFYGYTF
TGTGCCAGTAATACAGGGTTCTATGGCTACACCTTC
>.|TRBV5-1|.|TRBJ2-1
CASSYGTQLSYNEQFF
TGCGCCAGCAGCTATGGGACACAACTCTCCTACAATGAGCAGTTCTTC
>TRBD1|TRBV13|.|TRBJ1-6
CASRPRQGLNSPLHF
TGTGCCAGCAGACCTCGACAGGGGTTGAATTCACCCCTCCACTTT
>TRBD1|TRBV5-1|.|TRBJ1-4
CASSASGTGGEKLFF
TGCGCCAGCAGCGCCTCCGGGACAGGTGGTGAAAAACTGTTTTTT
>.|TRBV3-1/TRBV3-2|.|TRBJ2-5
CASSQVLPVVKETQYF
TGTGCCAGCAGCCAAGTCCTCCCGGTTGTAAAAGAGACCCAGTACTTC
>TRBD1|TRBV2|.|TRBJ1-2
CASGTAAGYTF
TGTGCCAGCGGGACAGCCGCTGGCTACACCTTC
>.|TRBV6-5|.|TRBJ2-7
CASSAGSSYEQYF
TGTGCCAGCAGCGCCGGGAGCTCCTACGAGCAGTACTTC
>TRBD1|TRBV30|.|TRBJ2-5
CAWSVPRTGGYETQYF
TGTGCCTGGAGTGTACCCCGGACAGGGGGCTACGAGACCCAGTACTTC
>TRBD1|TRBV19|.|TRBJ1-2
CASRGTANYGYTF
TGTGCCAGTAGAGGGACAGCTAACTATGGCTACACCTTC
>.|TRBV18|.|TRBJ2-7
CASGGGQGYEQYF
TGTGCCAGCGGCGGGGGACAAGGCTACGAGCAGTACTTC
>.|TRBV19|.|TRBJ1-1
CASTNLGSRATEAFF
TGTGCCAGTACCAACCTTGGGAGCCGGGCCACTGAAGCTTTCTTT
>.|TRBV28|.|TRBJ1-2
CASSPITQWGYTF
TGTGCCAGCAGCCCAATTACCCAGTGGGGCTACACCTTC